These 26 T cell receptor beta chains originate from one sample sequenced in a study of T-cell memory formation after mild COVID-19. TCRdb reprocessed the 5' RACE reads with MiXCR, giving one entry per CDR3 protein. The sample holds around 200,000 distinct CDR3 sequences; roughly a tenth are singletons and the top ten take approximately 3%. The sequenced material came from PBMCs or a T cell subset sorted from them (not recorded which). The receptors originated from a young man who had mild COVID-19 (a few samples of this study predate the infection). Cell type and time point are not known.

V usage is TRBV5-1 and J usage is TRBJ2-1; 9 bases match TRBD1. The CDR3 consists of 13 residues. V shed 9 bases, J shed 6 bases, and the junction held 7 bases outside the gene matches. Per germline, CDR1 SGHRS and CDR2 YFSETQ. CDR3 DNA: TGCGCCACCCGGACAGGGGAAGGCAATGAGCAGTTCTTC. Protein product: CATRTGEGNEQFF.

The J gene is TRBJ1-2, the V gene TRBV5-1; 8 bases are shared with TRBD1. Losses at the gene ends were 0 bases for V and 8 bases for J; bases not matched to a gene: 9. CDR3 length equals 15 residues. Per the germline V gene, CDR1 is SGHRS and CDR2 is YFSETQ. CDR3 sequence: CASSLEVSTGAGYTF. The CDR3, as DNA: TGCGCCAGCAGCTTGGAGGTCTCGACAGGGGCCGGCTACACCTTC.

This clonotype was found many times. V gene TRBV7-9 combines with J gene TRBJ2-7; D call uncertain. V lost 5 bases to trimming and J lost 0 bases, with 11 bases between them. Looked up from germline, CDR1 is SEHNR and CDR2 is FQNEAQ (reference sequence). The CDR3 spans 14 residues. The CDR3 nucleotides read TGTGCCAGCAGCCTGGACGCGAACTCCTACGAGCAGTACGTC. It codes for CASSLDANSYEQYV.

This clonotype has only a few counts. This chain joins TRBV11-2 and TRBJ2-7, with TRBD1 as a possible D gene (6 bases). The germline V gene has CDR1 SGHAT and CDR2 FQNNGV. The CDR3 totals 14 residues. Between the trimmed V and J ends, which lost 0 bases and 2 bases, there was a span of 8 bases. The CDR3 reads CASSLDRTAYEQYF. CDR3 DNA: TGTGCCAGCAGCTTAGACCGGACAGCCTACGAGCAGTACTTC.

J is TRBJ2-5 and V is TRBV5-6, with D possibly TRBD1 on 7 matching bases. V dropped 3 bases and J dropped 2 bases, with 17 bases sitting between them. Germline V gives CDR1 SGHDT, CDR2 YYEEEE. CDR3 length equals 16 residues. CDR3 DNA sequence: TGTGCCAGCAGCTCCAGGGGGGCGGGGCTACAAGAGACCCAGTACTTC. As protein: CASSSRGAGLQETQYF.

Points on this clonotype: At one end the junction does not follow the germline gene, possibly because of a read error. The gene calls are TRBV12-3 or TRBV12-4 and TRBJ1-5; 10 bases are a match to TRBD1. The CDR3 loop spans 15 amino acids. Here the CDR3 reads CASSLGQGVNQPQHF. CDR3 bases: TGTGCCAGCAGCTTAGGACAGGGGGTAAATCAGCCCCAGCATTTT.

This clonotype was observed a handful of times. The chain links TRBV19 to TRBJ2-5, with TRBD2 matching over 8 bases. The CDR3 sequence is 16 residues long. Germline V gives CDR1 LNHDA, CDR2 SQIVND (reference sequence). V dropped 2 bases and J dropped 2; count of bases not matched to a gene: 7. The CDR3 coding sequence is TGTGCCAGTAGTATAATAGGACTAGCTGATCAAGAGACCCAGTACTTC. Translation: CASSIIGLADQETQYF.

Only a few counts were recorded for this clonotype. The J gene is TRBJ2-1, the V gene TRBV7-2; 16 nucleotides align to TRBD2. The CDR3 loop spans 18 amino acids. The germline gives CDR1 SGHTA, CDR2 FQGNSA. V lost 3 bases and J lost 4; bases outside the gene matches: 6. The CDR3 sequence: CASSFSGTSGGAYNEQFF. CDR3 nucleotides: TGTGCCAGCAGCTTCTCCGGGACTAGCGGGGGGGCTTACAATGAGCAGTTCTTC. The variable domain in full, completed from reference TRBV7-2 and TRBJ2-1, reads GAGVSQSPSNKVTEKGKDVELRCDPISGHTALYWYRQSLGQGLEFLIYFQGNSAPDKSGLPSDRFSAERTGGSVSTLTIQRTQQEDSAVYLCASSFSGTSGGAYNEQFFGPGTRLTVL.

The CDR3 is CSALAGGPSNEQFF. DNA for the CDR3: TGCAGTGCTTTAGCGGGGGGCCCCTCTAATGAGCAGTTCTTC. The chain carries TRBV20-1 and TRBJ2-1; 10 nucleotides agree with TRBD2. There are 14 residues in the CDR3. Germline V gene sequence: CDR1 DFQATT, CDR2 SNEGSKA (reference sequence). Unmatched junction bases numbered 8, after V lost 5 bases and J lost 7 bases.

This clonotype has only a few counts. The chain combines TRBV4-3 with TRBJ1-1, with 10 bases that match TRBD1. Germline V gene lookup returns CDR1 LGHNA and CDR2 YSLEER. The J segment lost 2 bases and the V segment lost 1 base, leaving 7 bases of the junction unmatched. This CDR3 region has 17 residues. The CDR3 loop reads CASSQVEGQGINTEAFF. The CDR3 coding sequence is TGCGCCAGCAGCCAAGTTGAGGGACAGGGGATAAACACTGAAGCTTTCTTT.

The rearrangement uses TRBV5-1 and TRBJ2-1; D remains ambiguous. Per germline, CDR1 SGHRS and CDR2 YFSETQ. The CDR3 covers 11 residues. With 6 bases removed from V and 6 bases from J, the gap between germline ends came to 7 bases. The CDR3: CASNSGNEQFF. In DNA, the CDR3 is TGCGCCAGCAACTCCGGCAATGAGCAGTTCTTC. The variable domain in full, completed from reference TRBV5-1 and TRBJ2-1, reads KAGVTQTPRYLIKTRGQQVTLSCSPISGHRSVSWYQQTPGQGLQFLFEYFSETQRNKGNFPGRFSGRQFSNSRSEMNVSTLELGDSALYLCASNSGNEQFFGPGTRLTVL.

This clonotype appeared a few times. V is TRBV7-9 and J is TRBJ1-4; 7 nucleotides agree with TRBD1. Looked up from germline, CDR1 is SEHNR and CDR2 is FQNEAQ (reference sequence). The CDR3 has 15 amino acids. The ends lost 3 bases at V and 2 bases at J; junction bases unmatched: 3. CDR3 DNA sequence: TGTGCCAGCAGCTTTCTGGGACAGACTAATGAAAAACTGTTTTTT. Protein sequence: CASSFLGQTNEKLFF.

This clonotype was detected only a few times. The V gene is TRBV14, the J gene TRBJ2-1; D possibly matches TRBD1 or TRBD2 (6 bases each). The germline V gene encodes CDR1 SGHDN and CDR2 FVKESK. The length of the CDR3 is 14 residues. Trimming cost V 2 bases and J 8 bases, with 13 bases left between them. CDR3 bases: TGTGCCAGCAGCCAATTTCGGGGGCGGGATGAGCAGTTCTTC. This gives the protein CASSQFRGRDEQFF.

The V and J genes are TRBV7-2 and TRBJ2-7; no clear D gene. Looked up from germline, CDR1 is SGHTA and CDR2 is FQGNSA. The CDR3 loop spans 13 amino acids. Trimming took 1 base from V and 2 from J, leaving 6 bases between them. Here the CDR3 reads CASSLELTYEQYV. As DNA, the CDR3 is TGTGCCAGCAGCTTAGAGTTAACCTACGAGCAGTACGTC.

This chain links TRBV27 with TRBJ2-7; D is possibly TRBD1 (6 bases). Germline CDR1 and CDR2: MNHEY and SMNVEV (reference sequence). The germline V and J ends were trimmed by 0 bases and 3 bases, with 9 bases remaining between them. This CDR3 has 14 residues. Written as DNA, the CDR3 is TGTGCCAGCAGTTTATCGTGGACAGTCTACGAGCAGTACTTC. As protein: CASSLSWTVYEQYF.

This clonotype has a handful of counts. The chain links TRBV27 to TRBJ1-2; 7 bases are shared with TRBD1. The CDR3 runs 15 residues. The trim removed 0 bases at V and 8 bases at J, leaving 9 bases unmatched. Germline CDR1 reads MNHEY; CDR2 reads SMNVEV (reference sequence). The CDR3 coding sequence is TGTGCCAGCAGTTTATCTGGGACAGTCCTTCTGGGCTACACCTTC. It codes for CASSLSGTVLLGYTF.

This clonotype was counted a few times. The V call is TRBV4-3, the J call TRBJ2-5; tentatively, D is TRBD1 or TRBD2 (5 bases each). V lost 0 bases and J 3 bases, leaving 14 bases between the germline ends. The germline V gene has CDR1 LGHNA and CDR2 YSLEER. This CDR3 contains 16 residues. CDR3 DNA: TGCGCCAGCAGCCAAGAAGCGAGGGTCAGGGAAGAGACCCAGTACTTC. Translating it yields CASSQEARVREETQYF.

In DNA form, the CDR3 reads TGTGCCAGCACCGATAGCGGGACAGCGGGCCTCTATGGCTACACCTTC. Protein product: CASTDSGTAGLYGYTF. V usage is TRBV7-9 and J usage is TRBJ1-2; 7 nucleotides align to TRBD1. Trimming took 7 bases from V and 4 from J; bases not matched to a gene: 15. Germline lookup yields CDR1 SEHNR and CDR2 FQNEAQ (reference sequence). The CDR3 extends over 16 amino acids. Complete variable domain (other parts from reference TRBV7-9 and TRBJ1-2): DTGVSQNPRHKITKRGQNVTFRCDPISEHNRLYWYRQTLGQGPEFLTYFQNEAQLEKSRLLSDRFSAERPKGSFSTLEIQRTEQGDSAMYLCASTDSGTAGLYGYTFGSGTRLTVV.

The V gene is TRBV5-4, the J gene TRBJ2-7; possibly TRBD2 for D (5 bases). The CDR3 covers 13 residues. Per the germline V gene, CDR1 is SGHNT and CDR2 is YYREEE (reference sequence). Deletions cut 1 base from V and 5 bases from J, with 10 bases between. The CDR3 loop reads CASSLWVGNEQYF. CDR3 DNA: TGTGCCAGCAGCTTGTGGGTCGGGAACGAGCAGTACTTC.

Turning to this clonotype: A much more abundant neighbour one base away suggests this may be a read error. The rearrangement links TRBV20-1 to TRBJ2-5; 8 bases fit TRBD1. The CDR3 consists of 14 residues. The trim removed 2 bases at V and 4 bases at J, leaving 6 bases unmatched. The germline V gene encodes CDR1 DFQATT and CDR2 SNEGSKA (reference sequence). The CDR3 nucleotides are TGCAGTGCTAGATACTGGACAGGGCTAGAGACCCAGTACTTC. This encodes CSARYWTGLETQYF.

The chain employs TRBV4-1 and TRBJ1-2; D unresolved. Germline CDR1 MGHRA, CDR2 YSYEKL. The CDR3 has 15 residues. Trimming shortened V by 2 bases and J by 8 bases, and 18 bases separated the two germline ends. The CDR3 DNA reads TGCGCCAGCAGCCAACCCAGAGGCCTGTCACGGGGCTACACCTTC. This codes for CASSQPRGLSRGYTF.

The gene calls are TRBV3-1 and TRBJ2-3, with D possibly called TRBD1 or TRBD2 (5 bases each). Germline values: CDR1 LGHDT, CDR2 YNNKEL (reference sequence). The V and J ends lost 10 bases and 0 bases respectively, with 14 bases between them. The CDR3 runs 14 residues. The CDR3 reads CATREGRSTDTQYF. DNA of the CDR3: TGTGCCACGAGAGAGGGGCGAAGCACAGATACGCAGTATTTT.

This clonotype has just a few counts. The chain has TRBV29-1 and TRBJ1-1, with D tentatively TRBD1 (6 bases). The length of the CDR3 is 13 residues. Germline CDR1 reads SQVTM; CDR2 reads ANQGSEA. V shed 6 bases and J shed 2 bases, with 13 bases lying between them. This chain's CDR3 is CSVAGTPNTEAFF. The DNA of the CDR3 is TGCAGCGTCGCCGGGACACCAAACACTGAAGCTTTCTTT.

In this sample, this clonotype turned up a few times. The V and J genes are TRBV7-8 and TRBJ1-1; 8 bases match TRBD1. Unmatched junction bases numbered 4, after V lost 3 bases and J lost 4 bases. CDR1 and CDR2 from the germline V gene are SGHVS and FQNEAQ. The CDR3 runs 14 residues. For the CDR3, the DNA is TGTGCCAGCAGCTTTCGGACAGGGATCACTGAAGCTTTCTTT. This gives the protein CASSFRTGITEAFF.

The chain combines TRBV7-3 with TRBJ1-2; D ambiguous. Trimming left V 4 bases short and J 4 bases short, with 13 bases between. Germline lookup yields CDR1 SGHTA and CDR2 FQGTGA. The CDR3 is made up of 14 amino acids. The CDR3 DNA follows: TGTGCCAGCAGCTCGCCGGGGTGGGCCTATGGCTACACCTTC. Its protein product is CASSSPGWAYGYTF.

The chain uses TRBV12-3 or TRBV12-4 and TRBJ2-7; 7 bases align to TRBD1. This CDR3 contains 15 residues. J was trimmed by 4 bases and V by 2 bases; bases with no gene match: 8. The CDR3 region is CASSLRRQGFYEQYF. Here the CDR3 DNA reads TGTGCCAGCAGTTTAAGGCGACAGGGCTTTTACGAGCAGTACTTC.